This entry describes one T cell receptor (beta chain). Its antigen is unknown. Primers included in the PCR were 60 Vbeta and 13 Jbeta primers. As originally analysed: A later analysis tallied roughly 77 million unique TCR beta chains, 9 million to 12 million of them shared. Sequencing used immunoSEQ multiplex PCR; TCRdb keeps in-frame clones, though not all of them. The DNA gave D and trimming, while V, J and clone size come from that table. The sample table includes under 250,000 clones. This entry is derived from a study of cytomegalovirus exposure and HLA in healthy donors. Findings and caveats of the study: In vitro work confirmed that a few CMV-associated chains recognize CMV antigens. Among TCR beta chains of equal frequency, HLA-associated ones were more clonally expanded in a later analysis.

CDR1 is SEHNR and CDR2 is FQNEAQ in the germline V gene (reference sequence). The CDR3 is 14 amino acids. V shed 5 bases, J shed 8 bases, and the junction held 8 bases outside the gene matches. The rearrangement joins TRBV7-9 to TRBJ2-2; TRBD1 agrees at 7 bases. Sample: PBMCs. The TCR sequence derives from a girl under 10 years old in good health and CMV-seropositive. The CDR3 spells CASSRTGFGGELFF. CDR3 DNA sequence: TGTGCCAGCAGCCGGACAGGTTTTGGTGGGGAGCTGTTTTTT.